This record concerns one T cell receptor beta chain sequence. The sample comes from a study of blood T cell repertoires in COVID-19. On the study more broadly: The United States, Italy and Spain provided the acute and convalescent COVID-19 samples.

V lost 5 bases to trimming and J lost 5 bases, with 16 bases between them. This CDR3 has 14 residues. Per the germline V gene, CDR1 is MNHEY and CDR2 is SMNVEV (reference sequence). Profiled with immunoSEQ multiplex PCR; TCRdb holds only in-frame clones, not every one. The sample yields over 200,000 clones, 70% to 90% seen once. Sequenced material: peripheral blood. The sequence came from a man younger than 45 with COVID-19, enrolled during active disease. The chain carries TRBV27 and TRBJ2-7; D gene uncertain. The CDR3 reads CASSPHNALHEQYF. The CDR3 nucleotides read TGTGCCAGCAGTCCTCACAATGCCCTCCACGAGCAGTACTTC.